The 21 T cell receptor beta chains in this list originate from one sample, sequenced in a study of patients and donors after allogeneic stem cell transplantation. TCRdb processed the RT-PCR reads anew with MiXCR; each CDR3 protein has one entry. The sample lists about 960,000 distinct CDR3 sequences; 18% were seen once. The specimen was blood, either unsorted or a sorted T cell fraction (not recorded which). Every receptor here comes from a human donor who was either an allogeneic HSCT recipient or a stem cell or donor lymphocyte infusion donor (not recorded which). It is not recorded whose cells these are; they may come from a transplant donor.

The rearrangement joins TRBV5-1 to TRBJ1-5; D not resolved. The length of the CDR3 is 16 residues. Trimming pared 4 bases from V and 2 bases from J, leaving 16 bases between. Germline lookup yields CDR1 SGHRS and CDR2 YFSETQ. In nucleotides, the CDR3 is TGCGCCAGCAGCCGTAGCCCCCTGGAAGGCAATCAGCCCCAGCATTTT. Amino acids: CASSRSPLEGNQPQHF.

This clonotype was detected a few times. This chain connects TRBV2 to TRBJ2-2; D is possibly TRBD1 (6 bases). This CDR3 region has 16 residues. Germline-derived CDR1 and CDR2 are SNHLY and FYNNEI. Trimming pared 6 bases from V and 4 bases from J, leaving 18 bases between. The DNA for the CDR3 is TGTGCCAGCAGAGAGGGGGAGACGTTCAGCACCGGGGAGCTGTTTTTT. This codes for CASREGETFSTGELFF.

The chain combines TRBV5-1 with TRBJ2-2; 7 positions agree with TRBD2. CDR3 size: 16 residues. V was clipped by 5 bases and J by 0 bases; unmatched bases: 7. From germline, CDR1 is SGHRS and CDR2 YFSETQ. As DNA, the CDR3 is TGCGCCAGCAGAGAGCGGGACCCAGCGAACACCGGGGAGCTGTTTTTT. Residues: CASRERDPANTGELFF. The full variable domain, in which reference TRBV5-1 and TRBJ2-2 provide the parts outside the CDR3, is KAGVTQTPRYLIKTRGQQVTLSCSPISGHRSVSWYQQTPGQGLQFLFEYFSETQRNKGNFPGRFSGRQFSNSRSEMNVSTLELGDSALYLCASRERDPANTGELFFGEGSRLTVL.

The chain combines TRBV12-3 or TRBV12-4 with TRBJ1-1; D is possibly TRBD1 (6 bases). The CDR3 contains 12 residues. Trimming shortened V by 7 bases and J by 6 bases, and 12 bases separated the two germline ends. CDR3 sequence (DNA): TGTGCCAGCACCCTAGGGGGGGCTGAAGCTTTCTTT. This gives the protein CASTLGGAEAFF.

The chain combines TRBV2 with TRBJ2-1; D ambiguous. Germline V CDR1 and CDR2: SNHLY, FYNNEI. The CDR3 loop spans 13 amino acids. Between the trimmed V and J ends, which lost 1 base and 5 bases, there was a span of 6 bases. The DNA for the CDR3 is TGTGCCAGCAGTGAAGACCCGGACAATGAGCAGTTCTTC. Protein: CASSEDPDNEQFF.

Here the CDR3 DNA reads TGTGCCAGCAGCCTGACAGCCATCTATGGCTACACCTTC. Translated, it gives CASSLTAIYGYTF. The genes are TRBV12-3 or TRBV12-4 and TRBJ1-2, with D perhaps matching TRBD1 (5 bases). The CDR3 sequence is 13 residues long. Trimming left V 6 bases short and J 4 bases short, with 12 bases between.

This clonotype occurred a few times. This chain uses TRBV6-2 or TRBV6-3 with TRBJ2-7; D is perhaps TRBD1 or TRBD2 (5 bases each). Germline values: CDR1 MNHEY, CDR2 SVGEGT. The length of the CDR3 is 16 residues. V lost 0 bases and J 6 bases, leaving 18 bases between the germline ends. CDR3 sequence: CASSYSNRDPPFEQYF. CDR3 bases: TGTGCCAGCAGTTACTCGAATCGGGACCCTCCCTTCGAGCAGTACTTC.

This clonotype was recorded once. Mismatch with germline at one junction end may stem from a read error. V and J are TRBV28 and TRBJ2-7; 10 bases agree with TRBD2. Germline V gene lookup returns CDR1 MDHEN and CDR2 SYDVKM. The CDR3 is 12 residues long. This CDR3 is CASSSLGLAGVF. CDR3 in DNA: TGTGCCAGCAGTTCCCTAGGTCTAGCGGGGGTCTTC.

J is TRBJ2-7 and V is TRBV7-9; D possibly uses TRBD1 or TRBD2 (5 bases each). V was shortened by 5 bases and J by 2 bases, with 19 bases between the two germline ends. Germline V CDR1 and CDR2: SEHNR, FQNEAQ (reference sequence). The length of the CDR3 is 16 residues. CDR3 protein: CASSGGTLSAAYEQYF. DNA for the CDR3: TGTGCCAGCAGCGGGGGAACCCTGTCGGCGGCCTACGAGCAGTACTTC. Together with reference TRBV7-9 and TRBJ2-7, the CDR3 gives the full variable domain: DTGVSQNPRHKITKRGQNVTFRCDPISEHNRLYWYRQTLGQGPEFLTYFQNEAQLEKSRLLSDRFSAERPKGSFSTLEIQRTEQGDSAMYLCASSGGTLSAAYEQYFGPGTRLTVT.

V usage is TRBV20-1 and J usage is TRBJ2-2, with 12 nucleotides matching TRBD2. This CDR3 has 16 residues. J lost 5 bases, V lost 5 bases, and 9 bases had no gene match. Looked up from germline, CDR1 is DFQATT and CDR2 is SNEGSKA (reference sequence). The CDR3 spells CSASRPGLAGTGELFF. DNA of the CDR3: TGCAGTGCTTCTCGCCCCGGACTAGCGGGGACCGGGGAGCTGTTTTTT.

This clonotype has only a few counts. The chain couples TRBV27 to TRBJ2-5; D may be TRBD1 (8 bases). V lost 4 bases to trimming and J lost 4 bases, with 19 bases between them. The CDR3 sequence is 16 residues long. In germline, CDR1 is MNHEY, CDR2 SMNVEV (reference sequence). The CDR3 spells CASSSKTGVAGETQYF. Written as DNA, the CDR3 is TGTGCCAGCAGTTCCAAGACAGGGGTAGCGGGAGAGACCCAGTACTTC.

V gene TRBV28 combines with J gene TRBJ2-1; TRBD1 agrees at 9 bases. V shed 6 bases, J shed 2 bases, and the junction held 14 bases outside the gene matches. The CDR3 sequence is 18 residues long. Germline values: CDR1 MDHEN, CDR2 SYDVKM. The CDR3 bases are TGTGCCAGCAGCGTCGGGACAGGGAGGTGGGATCCCTACAATGAGCAGTTCTTC. It is translated as CASSVGTGRWDPYNEQFF.

This clonotype was seen only a few times. The J gene is TRBJ1-1, the V gene TRBV7-6; TRBD1 might be the D (5 bases). V was cut by 4 bases and J by 5 bases, with 17 bases left in between. The CDR3 spans 15 residues. Germline loops: CDR1 SGHVS, CDR2 FNYEAQ. CDR3 bases: TGTGCCAGCAGCTCCCCAATGGGCAGGGAAACTGAAGCTTTCTTT. Translating it yields CASSSPMGRETEAFF.

V usage is TRBV10-3 and J usage is TRBJ1-1; 10 bases align to TRBD1. V shed 4 bases, J shed 6 bases, and the junction held 5 bases outside the gene matches. Germline CDR1 ENHRY, CDR2 SYGVKD. CDR3 length equals 14 residues. CDR3 amino acids: CAISGDRGGPEAFF. CDR3 sequence (DNA): TGTGCCATCAGTGGGGACAGGGGAGGGCCTGAAGCTTTCTTT.

The chain is built from TRBV12-3 or TRBV12-4 and TRBJ1-4; 8 positions agree with TRBD1. The CDR3 has 14 amino acids. Trimming removed 7 bases from V and 7 bases from J; junction bases left unmatched: 8. CDR3 region: CASTPGGLGEKLFF. CDR3 coding DNA: TGTGCCAGCACTCCAGGGGGCTTAGGTGAAAAACTGTTTTTT.

The V call is TRBV5-1, the J call TRBJ1-1; 9 nucleotides match TRBD1. The CDR3 totals 12 residues. Germline CDR1 is SGHRS and CDR2 is YFSETQ. J gave up 10 bases and V 4 bases, and 5 bases lay outside the gene matches. The CDR3 is CASSVGQGIAFF. In DNA, the CDR3 is TGCGCCAGCAGCGTAGGACAGGGGATAGCTTTCTTT.

The gene calls are TRBV7-2 and TRBJ2-7, with D possibly TRBD2 on 5 matching bases. Trimming shortened V by 1 base and J by 5 bases, and 12 bases separated the two germline ends. The CDR3 is made up of 14 amino acids. Germline V gene lookup returns CDR1 SGHTA and CDR2 FQGNSA. CDR3 protein: CASSLGVGVDEQYF. CDR3 sequence (DNA): TGTGCCAGCAGCTTAGGAGTCGGGGTGGACGAGCAGTACTTC.

The V gene is TRBV5-1, the J gene TRBJ2-6; 8 bases are a match to TRBD1. This CDR3 contains 17 residues. V shed 2 bases, J shed 3 bases, and the junction held 7 bases outside the gene matches. Germline V gives CDR1 SGHRS, CDR2 YFSETQ. DNA for the CDR3: TGCGCCAGCAGCTTCTTATCCAGGGGGCGTGGGGCCAACGTCCTGACTTTC. Translating gives CASSFLSRGRGANVLTF.

V usage is TRBV10-3 and J usage is TRBJ2-7; TRBD2 agrees at 12 bases. Trimming took 2 bases from V and 2 from J; bases not matched to a gene: 7. CDR1 is ENHRY, CDR2 SYGVKD, per germline. The CDR3 is 17 amino acids. The CDR3 DNA is TGTGCCATCAGTGAGCGACTAGCGGGGGACCCCCCCTACGAGCAGTACTTC. Translation: CAISERLAGDPPYEQYF.

The CDR3 sequence is CASSSVRTSPPREQYF. The DNA for the CDR3 is TGTGCCAGCAGCTCTGTTAGGACTAGCCCACCTCGGGAGCAGTACTTC. V gene TRBV11-2 combines with J gene TRBJ2-7; 8 bases line up with TRBD2. Unmatched junction bases numbered 15, after V lost 4 bases and J lost 7 bases. CDR3 length: 16 amino acids. The germline gives CDR1 SGHAT, CDR2 FQNNGV.

This clonotype has only a few counts. The chain couples TRBV29-1 to TRBJ1-1, with 12 positions matching TRBD1. With V trimmed by 5 bases and J by 3 bases, 10 bases remained unmatched. This CDR3 is built from 16 residues. Germline CDR1 and CDR2: SQVTM and ANQGSEA. Written as DNA, the CDR3 is TGCAGCGTTTACGGGACAGGGGGCGTTTGGGACACTGAAGCTTTCTTT. Protein product: CSVYGTGGVWDTEAFF.